The 20 T cell receptor beta chains below all came from one sample that was sequenced in a study of radiotherapy plus CTLA-4 blockade in lung cancer. The repertoire was sequenced with immunoSEQ multiplex PCR; TCRdb's copy has only in-frame clones and lacks some. The sample has 100,000 to 150,000 clones, around 75% seen once. Sequences were derived from peripheral blood, sampled from a patient treated with radiotherapy plus ipilimumab. The receptor set was obtained from a human donor with non-small cell lung cancer who had a partial response to radiotherapy plus ipilimumab.

The chain couples TRBV7-2 to TRBJ2-5; possible D gene TRBD1, 5 bases. V lost 2 bases and J lost 5, with 18 bases in between. This CDR3 spans 16 amino acids. Germline loops: CDR1 SGHTA, CDR2 FQGNSA. The CDR3 loop is CASSLLGWGAGETQYF. The CDR3 DNA reads TGTGCCAGCAGCTTACTTGGCTGGGGCGCTGGGGAGACCCAGTACTTC.

The chain employs TRBV7-8 and TRBJ2-2; D is perhaps TRBD2 (5 bases). Germline values: CDR1 SGHVS, CDR2 FQNEAQ. The CDR3 length is 15 residues. V lost 3 bases and J lost 2, with 10 bases in between. The CDR3 loop reads CASSFDRGNTGELFF. For the CDR3, the DNA is TGTGCCAGCAGCTTCGACCGGGGAAACACCGGGGAGCTGTTTTTT.

The genes are TRBV5-1 and TRBJ1-5, with 7 bases lining up with TRBD1. Germline V gene sequence: CDR1 SGHRS, CDR2 YFSETQ. Trimming cost V 2 bases and J 2 bases; bases outside gene matches: 4. The CDR3 covers 15 residues. In nucleotides, the CDR3 is TGCGCCAGCAGCTTAGACAGGGTGGGCAATCAGCCCCAGCATTTT. It specifies CASSLDRVGNQPQHF.

The genes are TRBV6-1 and TRBJ1-2; D is unresolved. The CDR3 contains 12 residues. CDR1 is MNHNS, CDR2 SASEGT, per germline. The V gene lost 5 bases and the J gene lost 3 bases, with 7 bases spanning the gap. As DNA, the CDR3 is TGTGCCAGCAGTCCGAGGGACTATGGCTACACCTTC. Translated, it gives CASSPRDYGYTF.

The rearrangement joins TRBV18 to TRBJ2-5, with 9 bases that match TRBD2. CDR1 and CDR2 (germline): KGHSH, LQKENI. The CDR3 spans 21 residues. The junction had 25 bases not matched to a gene; V was cut back by 4 bases and J by 4 bases. CDR3 coding DNA: TGTGCCAGCTCACGAAATCGAAAATGGGCGGGAGGGCGACCTTCATTAGAGACCCAGTACTTC. Its protein is CASSRNRKWAGGRPSLETQYF.

The J gene is TRBJ2-3, the V gene TRBV6-1; D perhaps matches TRBD2 (6 bases). With 4 bases removed from V and 4 bases from J, the gap between germline ends came to 24 bases. Germline V gene sequence: CDR1 MNHNS, CDR2 SASEGT. CDR3 length: 18 residues. The CDR3 loop is CASSGKSWYSGYSDTQYF. CDR3 bases: TGTGCCAGCAGTGGGAAGTCTTGGTACAGCGGGTATTCAGATACGCAGTATTTT.

This clone has a single count. The rearrangement links TRBV4-3 to TRBJ2-5; no clear D gene. Per the germline V gene, CDR1 is LGHNA and CDR2 is YSLEER. Trimming left V 0 bases short and J 4 bases short, with 15 bases between. The CDR3 is 16 amino acids. The chain's CDR3 is CASSQDIATPPETQYF. The CDR3 nucleotides are TGCGCCAGCAGCCAAGACATCGCTACCCCCCCAGAGACCCAGTACTTC.

This sequence joins TRBV5-1 and TRBJ2-1, with D possibly TRBD2 on 7 matching bases. Trimming took 7 bases from V and 0 from J, leaving 11 bases between them. This CDR3 spans 14 amino acids. From germline, CDR1 is SGHRS and CDR2 YFSETQ. The CDR3 DNA follows: TGCGCCAGCGGGGGCGGGAGCTCCTACAATGAGCAGTTCTTC. It translates to CASGGGSSYNEQFF. Together with reference TRBV5-1 and TRBJ2-1, the CDR3 gives the full variable domain: KAGVTQTPRYLIKTRGQQVTLSCSPISGHRSVSWYQQTPGQGLQFLFEYFSETQRNKGNFPGRFSGRQFSNSRSEMNVSTLELGDSALYLCASGGGSSYNEQFFGPGTRLTVL.

Worth noting for this clone: A junction boundary mismatches the germline segment, possibly from a read error. The rearrangement uses TRBV23-1 and TRBJ2-3; TRBD1 aligns across 9 bases. TRBV23-1 is assigned to the ORF class and has an uncertain function. This CDR3 has 15 residues. CDR3 in DNA: TGCGCCAGCAGTCAATCCCCGATGTACAGGGGGCAAACCCTCTTT. This translates into CASSQSPMYRGQTLF.

The chain uses TRBV10-3 and TRBJ1-1; TRBD1 agrees at 8 bases. The germline V gene encodes CDR1 ENHRY and CDR2 SYGVKD. J was trimmed by 1 base and V by 2 bases; bases with no gene match: 0. The CDR3 runs 14 residues. CDR3 sequence reads: CAISETGGNTEAFF. CDR3 coding DNA: TGTGCCATCAGTGAGACAGGGGGGAACACTGAAGCTTTCTTT.

The rearrangement uses TRBV7-8 and TRBJ1-2, with a possible D match to TRBD1 (6 bases). Trimming took 1 base from V and 5 from J, leaving 23 bases between them. The CDR3 spans 18 residues. CDR1 is SGHVS, CDR2 FQNEAQ, per germline. This CDR3 is CASSLDGQYPPRAYGYTF. In nucleotides, the CDR3 is TGTGCCAGCAGCTTAGACGGACAGTACCCCCCTAGGGCTTATGGCTACACCTTC.

This sequence joins TRBV5-1 and TRBJ2-1, with TRBD2 matching over 11 bases. Germline CDR1 reads SGHRS; CDR2 reads YFSETQ. This CDR3 has 15 residues. With V trimmed by 3 bases and J by 4 bases, 3 bases remained unmatched. The DNA for the CDR3 is TGCGCCAGCAGCTCGCGACTAGCGGGATACAATGAGCAGTTCTTC. It encodes CASSSRLAGYNEQFF.

The chain carries TRBV4-1 and TRBJ2-2; the D is unclear. This CDR3 has 16 amino acids. Germline V CDR1 and CDR2: MGHRA, YSYEKL. Trimming left V 1 base short and J 3 bases short, with 12 bases between. CDR3 loop: CASSQVLRLDTGELFF. CDR3 nucleotide sequence: TGCGCCAGCAGCCAAGTCCTTAGACTCGACACCGGGGAGCTGTTTTTT.

The chain uses TRBV5-5 and TRBJ2-5, with 7 bases matching TRBD2. Losses at the gene ends were 2 bases for V and 3 bases for J; bases not matched to a gene: 7. There are 15 residues in the CDR3. CDR1 and CDR2 (germline): SGHKS, YYEKEE (reference sequence). The CDR3 nucleotides are TGTGCCAGCAGCTTATGGTTCCGGGAGGAAGAGACCCAGTACTTC. This sequence encodes CASSLWFREEETQYF.

V gene TRBV5-4 combines with J gene TRBJ2-7, with D perhaps matching TRBD1 (5 bases). The CDR3 sequence is 15 residues long. The V gene's germline CDR1 is SGHNT and CDR2 YYREEE (reference sequence). Trimming removed 0 bases at V and 3 bases at J, with 13 bases between. CDR3 nucleotide sequence: TGTGCCAGCAGCTTGGAGGGTGCAGGGAACTACGAGCAGTACTTC. This gives the protein CASSLEGAGNYEQYF.

V usage is TRBV30 and J usage is TRBJ2-3; no definite D call. The V gene lost 3 bases and the J gene lost 5 bases, with 6 bases spanning the gap. Germline values: CDR1 GTSNPN, CDR2 SVGIG (reference sequence). The CDR3 consists of 11 residues. DNA of the CDR3: TGTGCCTGGAGGTCGGGAGATACGCAGTATTTT. As protein: CAWRSGDTQYF.

The chain recombines TRBV7-2 with TRBJ1-3, with 11 bases lining up with TRBD1. The V gene's germline CDR1 is SGHTA and CDR2 FQGNSA. V lost 3 bases and J lost 4; bases outside the gene matches: 5. The CDR3 is made up of 16 amino acids. The CDR3 is CASSFTGTGGGNTIYF. For the CDR3, the DNA is TGTGCCAGCAGCTTCACCGGGACAGGGGGAGGAAACACCATATATTTT.

The CDR3: CASRQYGQGLSNQPQHF. The CDR3 DNA reads TGTGCCAGCAGACAATACGGACAGGGGCTTAGCAATCAGCCCCAGCATTTT. V is TRBV28 and J is TRBJ1-5; 9 bases line up with TRBD1. Unmatched junction bases numbered 9, after V lost 6 bases and J lost 0 bases. This CDR3 region has 17 residues. CDR1 is MDHEN and CDR2 is SYDVKM in the germline V gene.

Of note for this clone: Germline is not matched at one junction end, which may reflect a read error. The rearrangement links TRBV25-1 to TRBJ1-1, with D possibly TRBD1 on 5 matching bases. Germline V gene data show CDR1 as MGHDK and CDR2 as SYGVNS. There are 13 residues in the CDR3. For the CDR3, the DNA is TGTGCCAGCAGTGAGGCAGGGAACGCTGAAGCTTTCTTT. Protein sequence: CASSEAGNAEAFF.

CDR3 residues: CASSSLPRGTAKNIQYF. The CDR3 bases are TGTGCCAGCAGCTCCCTCCCGAGGGGGACAGCCAAAAACATTCAGTACTTC. The rearrangement links TRBV11-2 to TRBJ2-4; possible D gene TRBD1, 6 bases. V gave up 4 bases and J gave up 0 bases, with 16 bases separating them. Per germline, CDR1 SGHAT and CDR2 FQNNGV. The CDR3 extends over 17 amino acids.